Listed below are T cell receptor beta chains from one sample, sequenced in a study of OX40 agonist ivuxolimab in advanced cancers. Measured with immunoSEQ multiplex PCR; TCRdb has only the in-frame clones, and not every one. The profile shows approximately 91,000 clones, roughly 91% of them singletons. The sequencing used CD4+ or CD8+ T cells sorted from blood, collected in a trial of the OX40 agonist ivuxolimab. The receptors originated from an adult with an advanced solid tumor such as melanoma, head and neck, liver or kidney cancer. The CDR3 runs from the conserved cysteine through the conserved F or W. A D gene is named only where the DNA matches it firmly. Some rows mark clone size as missing; the rest say once, few, many or name a class of expanded clone.

v_call,clone_size,j_call,d_call,cdr3_length,cdr3_aa,cdr3_nt
TRBV2,-,TRBJ2-7,TRBD1,15,CASTPRGQSSYEQYF,TGTGCCAGCACCCCGAGGGGACAGAGCTCCTACGAGCAGTACTTC
TRBV7-3,-,TRBJ1-1,-,13,CASSLTGSTEAFF,TGTGCCAGCAGCTTAACAGGGAGCACTGAAGCTTTCTTT
TRBV4-1,-,TRBJ1-1,-,16,CASSQEIGRMNTEAFF,TGCGCCAGCAGCCAAGAAATTGGCAGGATGAACACTGAAGCTTTCTTT
TRBV5-1,-,TRBJ2-5,-,14,CASSLGSVQETQYF,TGCGCCAGCAGCTTGGGGTCGGTTCAAGAGACCCAGTACTTC
TRBV12-5,-,TRBJ2-7,-,15,CASGLVLGVGYEQYF,TGTGCTAGTGGTTTGGTCCTGGGGGTAGGTTACGAGCAGTACTTC
TRBV30,once,TRBJ1-4,TRBD1,15,CAWSSGKGAREKLFF,TGTGCCTGGAGTTCAGGGAAGGGGGCGAGAGAAAAACTGTTTTTT
TRBV11-2,-,TRBJ2-5,TRBD2,14,CASSGQGRAWSQYF,TGTGCCAGCAGCGGACAAGGGAGGGCCTGGTCCCAGTACTTC
TRBV9,-,TRBJ1-2,-,14,CASSVAGMNYGYTF,TGTGCCAGCAGCGTAGCGGGCATGAACTATGGCTACACCTTC
TRBV6-1,-,TRBJ2-3,TRBD2,14,CASRSGDSQITQYF,TGTGCCAGCAGGAGCGGGGACTCACAGATAACGCAGTATTTT
TRBV7-9,-,TRBJ1-4,-,16,CASSSLRGDPNEKLFF,TGTGCCAGCAGCTCTCTCCGAGGGGACCCTAATGAAAAACTGTTTTTT
TRBV29-1,-,TRBJ2-3,-,12,CSARSQGDTQYF,TGCAGCGCCAGATCTCAAGGGGATACGCAGTATTTT
TRBV28,-,TRBJ1-2,-,11,CASREPYGYTF,TGTGCCAGCAGGGAGCCCTATGGCTACACCTTC
TRBV19,-,TRBJ2-7,-,13,CASSLEGRGEQYF,TGTGCCAGTAGTTTGGAGGGGCGAGGCGAGCAGTACTTC
TRBV7-2,-,TRBJ2-7,TRBD2,15,CASSVASGGRYEQYF,TGTGCCAGCAGCGTCGCTAGCGGGGGCCGCTACGAGCAGTACTTC
TRBV6-5,-,TRBJ1-2,-,12,CASSNGRNGYTF,TGTGCCAGCAGTAATGGACGGAATGGCTACACCTTC
TRBV6-6,once,TRBJ1-2,TRBD1,15,CASSYPGQGSYGYTF,TGTGCCAGCAGTTACCCGGGACAGGGGAGCTATGGCTACACCTTC
TRBV27,-,TRBJ1-4,-,14,CASSLSRLNEKLFF,TGTGCCAGCAGTTTATCGAGACTAAATGAAAAACTGTTTTTT
TRBV6-1,-,TRBJ2-7,TRBD2,15,CASSELAGGPDEQYF,TGTGCCAGCAGCGAGCTAGCGGGGGGGCCAGACGAGCAGTACTTC
TRBV19,-,TRBJ1-1,TRBD1,14,CASSIALGTAEAFF,TGTGCCAGTAGTATAGCCCTCGGGACAGCTGAAGCTTTCTTT
TRBV19,-,TRBJ2-1,TRBD2,14,CASSLWTSYNEQFF,TGTGCCAGTAGTCTCTGGACTAGCTACAATGAGCAGTTCTTC
TRBV2,-,TRBJ1-6,TRBD1,15,CASTSSRQGGSPLHF,TGTGCCAGCACCTCCTCCCGACAGGGTGGGTCACCCCTCCACTTT
TRBV4-1,-,TRBJ1-4,TRBD1,17,CASSRKREDREGEKLFF,TGCGCCAGCAGCCGCAAGAGGGAGGACAGGGAGGGTGAAAAACTGTTTTTT
TRBV6-1,-,TRBJ1-2,-,11,CGSSSNYGYTF,TGTGGGAGCAGCAGTAACTATGGCTACACCTTC
TRBV10-3,-,TRBJ2-3,-,11,CAIRAWDTQYF,TGTGCCATCAGAGCTTGGGATACGCAGTATTTT
TRBV7-9,-,TRBJ2-5,-,16,CASSRIWSALGETQYF,TGTGCCAGCAGCCGAATCTGGAGCGCCCTAGGGGAGACCCAGTACTTC
TRBV29-1,-,TRBJ1-2,-,11,CSVGGSDGYTF,TGCAGCGTTGGGGGGAGCGATGGCTACACCTTC
TRBV5-1,-,TRBJ2-2,TRBD1,15,CASSWDSSNTGELFF,TGCGCCAGCAGCTGGGACAGCTCGAACACCGGGGAGCTGTTTTTT